The 27 T cell receptor beta chains below come from one sample, sequenced in a study of identical twins. One entry per CDR3 protein results from TCRdb running MiXCR on the 5' RACE reads. The repertoire has 1.5 million to 2 million distinct CDR3 sequences, about 32% of them found once; the top ten carry 0.27%. Sequencing used cord blood. The source is a newborn girl in good health.

Only a few counts were recorded for this clonotype. This chain joins TRBV10-3 and TRBJ2-7; 7 positions match TRBD1. V trimming: 0 bases; J trimming: 2 bases; junction bases outside the gene matches: 7. CDR1 and CDR2 (germline): ENHRY, SYGVKD. The CDR3 runs to 16 residues. CDR3 amino acids: CAISESRETGTYEQYF. The DNA of the CDR3 is TGTGCCATCAGTGAGTCGCGAGAGACAGGGACCTACGAGCAGTACTTC.

The rearrangement uses TRBV6-1 and TRBJ2-1, with TRBD2 matching 10 bases. V lost 5 bases and J lost 10; bases outside the gene matches: 14. The CDR3 loop spans 16 amino acids. Germline-derived CDR1 and CDR2 are MNHNS and SASEGT. The CDR3 is CASSPKWTSGAYEQFF. CDR3 bases: TGTGCCAGCAGTCCCAAATGGACTAGCGGAGCCTACGAGCAGTTCTTC.

V is TRBV5-5 and J is TRBJ2-3; TRBD2 agrees at 7 bases. The J segment lost 4 bases and the V segment lost 1 base, leaving 9 bases of the junction unmatched. The V gene's germline CDR1 is SGHKS and CDR2 YYEKEE (reference sequence). The CDR3 runs 16 residues. CDR3 bases: TGTGCCAGCAGCTTGAAGGTTCGCGGGAGTGCAGATACGCAGTATTTT. Translation gives CASSLKVRGSADTQYF.

The V and J genes are TRBV2 and TRBJ2-3; TRBD2 matches 10 bases. The germline gives CDR1 SNHLY, CDR2 FYNNEI. The length of the CDR3 is 13 residues. V gave up 7 bases and J gave up 6 bases; unmatched junction bases: 4. CDR3 DNA sequence: TGTGCCAGCACCCTAGCGGGGGCTGATACGCAGTATTTT. This translates into CASTLAGADTQYF.

The chain joins TRBV20-1 to TRBJ2-5; D not certain. The end of the DNA fits TRBJ2-7 better, so the J call may be wrong. Looked up from germline, CDR1 is DFQATT and CDR2 is SNEGSKA (reference sequence). This CDR3 spans 14 amino acids. The CDR3 spells CSAPRTAAGYEQYF. CDR3 in DNA: TGCAGTGCTCCACGGACGGCGGCCGGCTACGAGCAGTACTTC.

As for this clonotype: An end of the junction differs from the germline gene, which may be a read error. CDR3 bases: TGTGCCGGCAGTCCCGGGACTAGGGACAATGAGCAGTTCTTC. Protein product: CAGSPGTRDNEQFF. This chain uses TRBV6-6 with TRBJ2-1; 8 nucleotides match TRBD2. The CDR3 loop spans 14 amino acids. Germline loops: CDR1 MNHNY, CDR2 SVGAGI (reference sequence).

This clonotype was seen at least ten times. The CDR3 region is CAISGGYGYGYTF. CDR3 nucleotide sequence: TGTGCCATCAGTGGAGGGTACGGCTATGGCTACACCTTC. The chain links TRBV10-3 to TRBJ1-2, with D unclear. The CDR3 has 13 residues. Germline V CDR1 and CDR2: ENHRY, SYGVKD. The V end was cut by 4 bases, the J end by 4 bases, with 10 bases between.

This clonotype was observed a few times. The chain employs TRBV5-4 and TRBJ2-7; D might be TRBD1 (5 bases). CDR3 length equals 14 residues. Trimming removed 0 bases from V and 6 bases from J, with 13 bases in between. Per the germline V gene, CDR1 is SGHNT and CDR2 is YYREEE (reference sequence). As DNA, the CDR3 is TGTGCCAGCAGCTTGGATAGTCAGGGTACCGAGCAGTACTTC. It specifies CASSLDSQGTEQYF.

This sequence joins TRBV4-1 and TRBJ1-2; TRBD1 is a possible D gene (6 bases). Germline V gene data show CDR1 as MGHRA and CDR2 as YSYEKL. This CDR3 has 14 amino acids. V was pared by 1 base and J by 5 bases, with 11 bases between. The CDR3 is CASSQVGTPYGYTF. CDR3 nucleotide sequence: TGCGCCAGCAGCCAAGTCGGGACACCTTATGGCTACACCTTC.

This rearrangement joins TRBV5-1 to TRBJ2-7; TRBD1 aligns across 8 bases. The end of the DNA is better explained by TRBJ2-5, so the J call may be wrong. The CDR3 runs 15 residues. Per the germline V gene, CDR1 is SGHRS and CDR2 is YFSETQ. The CDR3 here is CASSFLQGERETQYF. For the CDR3, the DNA is TGCGCCAGCAGCTTTTTACAGGGGGAGCGGGAGACCCAGTACTTC.

This chain's CDR3 is CASSIGDHVGFTGELFF. For the CDR3, the DNA is TGTGCCAGCAGCATCGGGGACCACGTAGGCTTCACCGGGGAGCTGTTTTTT. This chain uses TRBV7-9 with TRBJ2-2; possibly TRBD1 or TRBD2 for D (5 bases each). The CDR3 covers 17 residues. The V end was cut by 5 bases, the J end by 4 bases, with 20 bases between. Germline V lookup: CDR1 SEHNR, CDR2 FQNEAQ (reference sequence).

This chain connects TRBV7-9 to TRBJ2-3; 9 nucleotides match TRBD2. The V gene end was trimmed by 0 bases and the J gene end by 12 bases; junction bases not matched to a gene: 4. The CDR3 has 13 amino acids. Looked up from germline, CDR1 is SEHNR and CDR2 is FQNEAQ (reference sequence). CDR3 loop: CASSLAIAGDQYF. The CDR3, as DNA: TGTGCCAGCAGCTTAGCCATAGCGGGAGATCAGTATTTT.

The rearrangement links TRBV27 to TRBJ1-5, with TRBD1 matching over 8 bases. The ends lost 6 bases at V and 3 bases at J; junction bases unmatched: 13. This CDR3 is built from 17 residues. CDR1 MNHEY and CDR2 SMNVEV come from the germline V gene (reference sequence). The CDR3 reads CASSSQVDRADNQPQHF. In DNA form, the CDR3 reads TGTGCCAGCAGCTCACAGGTGGACAGGGCGGACAATCAGCCCCAGCATTTT.

Concerning this clonotype: The junction shows a germline mismatch at one end, possibly a read error. The V call is TRBV29-1, the J call TRBJ2-3; maybe TRBD2 (5 bases). The germline gives CDR1 SQVTM, CDR2 ANQGSEA. CDR3 length equals 15 residues. This CDR3 reads CSVEERVSSTDAQYF. The CDR3 DNA follows: TGCAGCGTTGAAGAACGGGTTTCTAGCACAGATGCGCAGTATTTT.

CDR3 loop: CSARDGRTSSYEQYF. The CDR3 bases are TGCAGTGCTAGAGATGGCAGGACCAGCTCCTACGAGCAGTACTTC. This chain links TRBV20-1 with TRBJ2-4; unclear D gene. The DNA end is a closer match to TRBJ2-7, so the J assignment may be wrong. The CDR3 loop spans 15 amino acids. Germline V CDR1 and CDR2: DFQATT, SNEGSKA (reference sequence).

This clonotype has only a few counts. This CDR3 is CASSLGRTVNSPLHF. As DNA, the CDR3 is TGTGCCAGCAGCTTAGGTAGGACGGTGAATTCACCCCTCCACTTT. V usage is TRBV7-2 and J usage is TRBJ1-6, with D uncertain. The CDR3 totals 15 residues. Trimming left V 1 base short and J 7 bases short, with 11 bases between. Germline V gene lookup returns CDR1 SGHTA and CDR2 FQGNSA.

This clonotype was observed a handful of times. This chain links TRBV7-2 with TRBJ2-1; no firm D call. V was clipped by 3 bases and J by 4 bases, with 7 bases between them. Germline values: CDR1 SGHTA, CDR2 FQGNSA. The CDR3 length is 13 residues. The CDR3, as DNA: TGTGCCAGCAGCTTTCACCGGTACAATGAGCAGTTCTTC. Amino acid sequence: CASSFHRYNEQFF.

This clonotype was counted ten times or more. An end of the junction differs from the germline gene, which may be a read error. This chain links TRBV19 with TRBJ2-5; tentatively, D is TRBD2 (5 bases). Germline values: CDR1 LNHDA, CDR2 SQIVND (reference sequence). CDR3 length equals 12 residues. CDR3 sequence reads: CASSTPGETQYF. For the CDR3, the DNA is TGTGCCAGCAGTACCCCGGGGGAGACCCAGTACTTC.

The chain joins TRBV7-2 to TRBJ2-5; D is undetermined. The germline V gene encodes CDR1 SGHTA and CDR2 FQGNSA. This CDR3 has 15 residues. The V end was cut by 2 bases, the J end by 2 bases, with 12 bases between. CDR3 bases: TGTGCCAGCAGCTTATCACGTTTAGTGCAAGAGACCCAGTACTTC. Its protein product is CASSLSRLVQETQYF.

The genes are TRBV28 and TRBJ2-7; 8 bases fit TRBD2. The CDR3 sequence is 15 residues long. The J segment lost 7 bases and the V segment lost 5 bases, leaving 13 bases of the junction unmatched. The germline gives CDR1 MDHEN, CDR2 SYDVKM. In DNA form, the CDR3 reads TGTGCCAGCAGTGCTGCTAGCGGGTGGACCAATGAGCAGTACTTC. Encoded protein: CASSAASGWTNEQYF.

This rearrangement joins TRBV11-2 to TRBJ2-6; no firm D call. V was shortened by 1 base and J by 3 bases, with 7 bases between the two germline ends. The CDR3 consists of 15 residues. Germline V gene sequence: CDR1 SGHAT, CDR2 FQNNGV. The CDR3 DNA sequence: TGTGCCAGCAGCTTAGTAGGGCTTGGGGCCAACGTCCTGACTTTC. This sequence encodes CASSLVGLGANVLTF.

This clonotype appeared a few times. The chain combines TRBV7-8 with TRBJ1-6; D remains unclear. The CDR3 length is 14 residues. V was trimmed by 2 bases and J by 7 bases, leaving 9 bases between them. Germline V gene lookup returns CDR1 SGHVS and CDR2 FQNEAQ. CDR3: CASSLNSQNSPLHF. The CDR3 DNA reads TGTGCCAGCAGCTTAAATTCACAGAATTCACCCCTCCACTTT.

This clonotype was seen more than once but under ten times. This chain joins TRBV6-5 and TRBJ2-3, with TRBD2 matching 13 bases. This CDR3 comprises 18 residues. The germline V gene encodes CDR1 MNHEY and CDR2 SVGAGI. Unmatched junction bases numbered 11, after V lost 4 bases and J lost 4 bases. This chain's CDR3 is CASSSRLAGGISADTQYF. The CDR3 DNA reads as TGTGCCAGCAGTTCACGACTAGCGGGAGGTATCAGTGCAGATACGCAGTATTTT.

The V gene is TRBV29-1, the J gene TRBJ1-2; the D gene is possibly TRBD1 (5 bases). CDR1 and CDR2 (germline): SQVTM, ANQGSEA. V was cut by 4 bases and J by 4 bases, with 22 bases left in between. The CDR3 has 16 amino acids. The CDR3 region has the DNA TGCAGCGTTGGAGGGGCAGCCGCCGCCCAGGGCTATGGCTACACCTTC. Its translation: CSVGGAAAAQGYGYTF.

The V call is TRBV4-2, the J call TRBJ2-7, with 9 bases identical to TRBD1. This CDR3 has 16 amino acids. V lost 3 bases to trimming and J lost 7 bases; unmatched junction nucleotides: 13. Germline lookup yields CDR1 LGHNA and CDR2 YNFKEQ. As DNA, the CDR3 is TGTGCCAGCAGCCAGGAGGACAGGGGCCCCTACAATGAGCAGTACTTC. This sequence encodes CASSQEDRGPYNEQYF.

This clonotype was detected ten times or more. J is TRBJ2-1 and V is TRBV29-1; D tentatively fits TRBD1 or TRBD2 (5 bases each). Deletions cut 6 bases from V and 5 bases from J, with 20 bases between. The germline V gene has CDR1 SQVTM and CDR2 ANQGSEA. The CDR3 totals 15 residues. CDR3 sequence (DNA): TGCAGCGTGCCCCCCCGGGACGGAATAAACAATGAGCAGTTCTTC. Amino acids: CSVPPRDGINNEQFF.

The chain recombines TRBV4-1 with TRBJ1-4, with TRBD1 matching over 10 bases. From germline, CDR1 is MGHRA and CDR2 YSYEKL. V shed 1 base, J shed 6 bases, and the junction held 11 bases outside the gene matches. The CDR3 has 18 amino acids. Here the CDR3 DNA reads TGCGCCAGCAGCCAAGCAGTGACAGGGGGCGCGGTAGATGAAAAACTGTTTTTT. Translation gives CASSQAVTGGAVDEKLFF.